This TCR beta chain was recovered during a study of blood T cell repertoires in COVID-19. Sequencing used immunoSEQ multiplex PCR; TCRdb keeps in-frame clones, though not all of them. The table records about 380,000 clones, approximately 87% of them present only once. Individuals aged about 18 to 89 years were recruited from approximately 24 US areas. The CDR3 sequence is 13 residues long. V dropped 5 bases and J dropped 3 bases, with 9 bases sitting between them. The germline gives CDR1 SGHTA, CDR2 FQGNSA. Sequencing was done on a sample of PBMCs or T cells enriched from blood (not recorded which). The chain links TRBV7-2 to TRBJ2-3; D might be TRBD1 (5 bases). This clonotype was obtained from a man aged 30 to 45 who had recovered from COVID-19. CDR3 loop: CASSGAWTDTQYF. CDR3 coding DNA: TGTGCCAGCAGCGGGGCGTGGACAGATACGCAGTATTTT.